These 18 T cell receptor beta chains share one sample of origin, sequenced in a study of OX40 agonist ivuxolimab in advanced cancers. Sequencing used immunoSEQ multiplex PCR; TCRdb keeps in-frame clones, though not all of them. The data contain approximately 50,000 clones, 80% of them seen just once; the ten biggest clones take up 3.9%. The source material was CD4+ or CD8+ T cells sorted from blood, sampled in a trial of the OX40 agonist ivuxolimab. These receptors came from an adult with an advanced solid tumor such as melanoma, head and neck, liver or kidney cancer.

Note on this clone: The junction differs from germline at one of its ends, possibly a read error. This chain connects TRBV14 to TRBJ2-7; D is perhaps TRBD2 (5 bases). CDR1 SGHDN and CDR2 FVKESK come from the germline V gene. The CDR3 contains 14 residues. The CDR3 reads CASALFGGSSEQYF. As DNA, the CDR3 is TGTGCCAGCGCCCTATTTGGAGGATCCTCCGAGCAGTACTTC.

The J gene is TRBJ2-2, the V gene TRBV19; D is possibly TRBD1 (6 bases). Germline CDR1 reads LNHDA; CDR2 reads SQIVND (reference sequence). CDR3 length equals 15 residues. The germline V and J ends were trimmed by 6 bases and 3 bases, with 14 bases remaining between them. Here the CDR3 reads CASSLRAGDTGELFF. CDR3 coding DNA: TGTGCCAGTAGCCTAAGGGCAGGGGACACCGGGGAGCTGTTTTTT.

This chain uses TRBV18 with TRBJ2-3, with TRBD1 matching over 10 bases. Germline trimming cut 3 bases from V and 2 bases from J; bases unmatched to any gene: 5. In germline, CDR1 is KGHSH, CDR2 LQKENI. CDR3 length: 16 amino acids. CDR3 DNA sequence: TGTGCCAGCTCACCGATGGGACAGGGGATCACAGATACGCAGTATTTT. It encodes CASSPMGQGITDTQYF.

The chain links TRBV5-4 to TRBJ1-4; D is possibly TRBD1 (6 bases). CDR3 length: 16 amino acids. Germline CDR1 SGHNT, CDR2 YYREEE (reference sequence). V lost 0 bases to trimming and J lost 3 bases, with 12 bases between them. CDR3 loop: CASSLAGQKANEKLFF. CDR3 nucleotides: TGTGCCAGCAGCTTGGCCGGACAGAAGGCTAATGAAAAACTGTTTTTT.

The chain has TRBV27 and TRBJ1-6, with 7 bases lining up with TRBD1. Trimming cost V 2 bases and J 10 bases; bases outside gene matches: 11. The CDR3 is 16 amino acids. Per germline, CDR1 MNHEY and CDR2 SMNVEV (reference sequence). The CDR3 loop is CASSLRATGYGSPLHF. In nucleotides, the CDR3 is TGTGCCAGCAGTTTAAGGGCGACAGGGTATGGGTCACCCCTCCACTTT.

The genes are TRBV4-1 and TRBJ1-1; perhaps TRBD1 as D (5 bases). Germline V gene sequence: CDR1 MGHRA, CDR2 YSYEKL. The CDR3 is 15 residues long. The V end was cut by 0 bases, the J end by 4 bases, with 12 bases between. CDR3 sequence (DNA): TGCGCCAGCAGCCAAGACCGTGGGGGGTCCACTGAAGCTTTCTTT. As protein: CASSQDRGGSTEAFF.

This chain joins TRBV9 and TRBJ2-7, with D hard to call. Germline assignment: CDR1 SGDLS and CDR2 YYNGEE. The V and J ends lost 0 bases and 4 bases respectively, with 14 bases between them. The CDR3 has 15 amino acids. CDR3 residues: CASSVGYRAIYEQYF. The CDR3 DNA follows: TGTGCCAGCAGCGTAGGGTACCGGGCCATATACGAGCAGTACTTC. Based on the CDR3 plus reference TRBV9 and TRBJ2-7, the full variable domain is DSGVTQTPKHLITATGQRVTLRCSPRSGDLSVYWYQQSLDQGLQFLIQYYNGEERAKGNILERFSAQQFPDLHSELNLSSLELGDSALYFCASSVGYRAIYEQYFGPGTRLTVT.

This chain links TRBV7-2 with TRBJ1-5, with D unclear. The CDR3 loop spans 13 amino acids. V lost 3 bases, J lost 5 bases, and 8 bases lay in between. The germline V gene has CDR1 SGHTA and CDR2 FQGNSA. CDR3 amino acids: CASSFDGDQPQHF. For the CDR3, the DNA is TGTGCCAGCAGCTTCGACGGGGATCAGCCCCAGCATTTT.

The V and J genes are TRBV11-3 and TRBJ2-5, with 8 nucleotides matching TRBD1. With 4 bases clipped from V and 0 bases from J, the junction kept 4 bases outside the gene matches. CDR1 is SGHNT and CDR2 is YENEEA in the germline V gene. The CDR3 has 15 amino acids. CDR3 DNA sequence: TGTGCCAGCAGCTCGACAGGGGCGTACCAAGAGACCCAGTACTTC. Protein product: CASSSTGAYQETQYF.

The V call is TRBV10-3, the J call TRBJ2-3, with 8 bases identical to TRBD2. Trimming removed 3 bases from V and 0 bases from J; junction bases left unmatched: 2. The CDR3 has 15 amino acids. Looked up from germline, CDR1 is ENHRY and CDR2 is SYGVKD. DNA of the CDR3: TGTGCCATCAGTGATGCTAGCGGGAGCACAGATACGCAGTATTTT. Its protein is CAISDASGSTDTQYF.

To note about this clone: The junction does not match germline at one end; this may be a read error. Other DNA sequences within the sample encode an identical CDR3. The chain joins TRBV7-8 to TRBJ1-5, with 7 bases identical to TRBD1. The CDR3 extends over 13 amino acids. CDR1 is SGHVS, CDR2 FQNEAQ, per germline. CDR3 sequence (DNA): TGTGCCAGCAGCTTAGACAGGGGTTCGCCCCAGCATTTC. It encodes CASSLDRGSPQHF.

This clone was observed a single time. This sample also contains other DNA sequences that code for the same CDR3. V gene TRBV5-1 combines with J gene TRBJ1-2; 8 bases are shared with TRBD1. V lost 2 bases, J lost 8 bases, and 5 bases stayed unmatched. This CDR3 comprises 13 residues. Per germline, CDR1 SGHRS and CDR2 YFSETQ. CDR3 coding DNA: TGCGCCAGCAGCTTAGGGACAGGTGGGGGCTACACCTTC. As protein: CASSLGTGGGYTF.

This clone appeared a few times. This rearrangement joins TRBV9 to TRBJ1-2; 7 bases fit TRBD1. V was pared by 0 bases and J by 7 bases, with 6 bases of the junction left unmatched. Germline assignment: CDR1 SGDLS and CDR2 YYNGEE. This CDR3 has 14 residues. The CDR3 nucleotides are TGTGCCAGCAGCGTAGATAGGACAGGCCGTGGCTACACCTTC. This gives the protein CASSVDRTGRGYTF.

The CDR3 coding sequence is TGTGCCACCAAGTCGGGGGTGAACACTGAAGCTTTCTTT. It encodes CATKSGVNTEAFF. The V call is TRBV28, the J call TRBJ1-1, with a possible D match to TRBD1 (5 bases). V was shortened by 10 bases and J by 0 bases, with 12 bases between the two germline ends. The germline CDR1 and CDR2 sequences are MDHEN and SYDVKM. The CDR3 contains 13 residues. Full variable domain (missing parts from reference TRBV28 and TRBJ1-1): DVKVTQSSRYLVKRTGEKVFLECVQDMDHENMFWYRQDPGLGLRLIYFSYDVKMKEKGDIPEGYSVSREKKERFSLILESASTNQTSMYLCATKSGVNTEAFFGQGTRLTVV.

V usage is TRBV2 and J usage is TRBJ2-7; tentative D call: TRBD1 (6 bases). The V end was cut by 6 bases, the J end by 3 bases, with 21 bases between. Germline CDR1 and CDR2: SNHLY and FYNNEI. The CDR3 spans 16 residues. CDR3 sequence reads: CASSEDSPSLFYEQYF. CDR3 sequence (DNA): TGTGCCAGCAGCGAGGACAGCCCATCTTTATTCTACGAGCAGTACTTC.

V usage is TRBV25-1 and J usage is TRBJ1-6; TRBD1 might be the D (5 bases). The CDR3 totals 17 residues. CDR1 is MGHDK, CDR2 SYGVNS, per germline. With 2 bases removed from V and 10 bases from J, the gap between germline ends came to 21 bases. In DNA, the CDR3 is TGTGCCAGCAGTGAAGCTTTCGATCGTGGACAAGAGTCACCCCTCCACTTT. Amino acids: CASSEAFDRGQESPLHF.

This chain links TRBV2 with TRBJ2-3; possibly TRBD2 for D (6 bases). This CDR3 has 15 residues. From germline, CDR1 is SNHLY and CDR2 FYNNEI. Trimming removed 6 bases at V and 6 bases at J, with 19 bases between. The CDR3 region has the DNA TGTGCCAGCAGGGGGGACTTCCCACTAGGTGATACGCAGTATTTT. Its translation is CASRGDFPLGDTQYF.

This clone was counted between two and nine times. The chain has TRBV20-1 and TRBJ1-5; D is ambiguous. The germline gives CDR1 DFQATT, CDR2 SNEGSKA (reference sequence). V was clipped by 0 bases and J by 7 bases, with 4 bases between them. The CDR3 runs to 11 residues. CDR3 nucleotide sequence: TGCAGTGCTAGAGATGGACAGCCCCAGCATTTT. It is translated as CSARDGQPQHF.